The 20 T cell receptor beta chains reported below all come from one sample, sequenced in a study of Graves' ophthalmopathy and Graves' hyperthyroidism. TCR beta CDR3 amplification used RNA transcripts. Second-round multiplex PCR came after a first-round RT-PCR that employed HTBI primers. TCRdb used MiXCR to reprocess the multiplex PCR reads, holding one entry per CDR3 protein. This sample has more than 1,000,000 distinct CDR3 sequences, with less than 45% found just once. The sequenced material came from peripheral blood or thyroid tissue (not recorded which). Source of these receptors: an adult man with Graves' hyperthyroidism.

This clonotype was observed many times. The CDR3 reads CASKKTESDGYTF. Here the CDR3 DNA reads TGTGCCAGCAAGAAGACAGAATCTGATGGCTACACCTTC. This sequence joins TRBV7-9 and TRBJ1-2; D possibly corresponds to TRBD1 (5 bases). The CDR3 contains 13 residues. Trimming pared 7 bases from V and 6 bases from J, leaving 15 bases between. CDR1 SEHNR and CDR2 FQNEAQ come from the germline V gene (reference sequence). Using reference TRBV7-9 and TRBJ1-2 for the parts outside the CDR3, the full variable domain is DTGVSQNPRHKITKRGQNVTFRCDPISEHNRLYWYRQTLGQGPEFLTYFQNEAQLEKSRLLSDRFSAERPKGSFSTLEIQRTEQGDSAMYLCASKKTESDGYTFGSGTRLTVV.

The DNA for the CDR3 is TGTGCCAGCAGCCGCCAGTTAGTCGGAGGACTACAAGAGACCCAGTACTTC. Protein: CASSRQLVGGLQETQYF. V and J are TRBV6-1 and TRBJ2-5; a weak D match, TRBD2 (6 bases). CDR1 and CDR2 (germline): MNHNS, SASEGT. The CDR3 contains 17 residues. V lost 6 bases, J lost 2 bases, and 22 bases lay in between.

This clonotype appeared many times. This chain links TRBV12-3 or TRBV12-4 with TRBJ1-6; a weak D match, TRBD1 (6 bases). CDR3 length equals 14 residues. The V end lost 6 bases, the J end lost 10 bases, and 16 bases lay between the germline ends. This CDR3 reads CASSNRDAVSPLHF. For the CDR3, the DNA is TGTGCCAGCAGCAACAGGGATGCAGTGTCACCCCTCCACTTT.

Comment on this clonotype: A junction boundary mismatches the germline segment, possibly from a read error. The chain couples TRBV10-2 to TRBJ2-7; D is undetermined. Germline V gene lookup returns CDR1 WSHSY and CDR2 SAAADI. The CDR3 spans 18 residues. The CDR3 region has the DNA TGTGCCAGCAGTTACTCGATTATTGGGGAAGTGTTGACGGACGAGCAGTACTTC. Translation gives CASSYSIIGEVLTDEQYF.

This clonotype appeared a single time. The V and J genes are TRBV7-2 and TRBJ1-1; D gene ambiguous. V shed 5 bases and J shed 1 base, with 14 bases lying between them. Germline CDR1 SGHTA, CDR2 FQGNSA. This CDR3 is 15 amino acids long. CDR3 in DNA: TGTGCCAGCAGCCCTGACTCGTCCAGGAACACTGAAGCTTTCTTT. It yields the protein CASSPDSSRNTEAFF.

There are many counts of this clonotype. The rearrangement joins TRBV6-5 to TRBJ1-5; D not resolved. V was cut by 6 bases and J by 4 bases, with 13 bases left in between. The CDR3 runs to 14 residues. In germline, CDR1 is MNHEY, CDR2 SVGAGI. CDR3 loop: CASSSQDHNQPQHF. DNA for the CDR3: TGTGCCAGCAGCAGTCAAGACCATAATCAGCCCCAGCATTTT.

This clonotype was detected many times. The rearrangement uses TRBV7-2 and TRBJ1-1, with unresolved D. Trimming stripped 1 base from V and 0 bases from J, with 6 bases between. Germline V CDR1 and CDR2: SGHTA, FQGNSA. The CDR3 spans 14 residues. DNA of the CDR3: TGTGCCAGCAGCTTAGTTCTCATGAACACTGAAGCTTTCTTT. Translation: CASSLVLMNTEAFF.

The chain couples TRBV6-5 to TRBJ1-4; D possibly corresponds to TRBD1 (6 bases). The CDR3 is 14 residues long. CDR1 and CDR2 (germline): MNHEY, SVGAGI. V shed 1 base and J shed 5 bases, with 8 bases lying between them. DNA for the CDR3: TGTGCCAGCAGTTACTACAGGGCGAATGAAAAACTGTTTTTT. It encodes CASSYYRANEKLFF.

This clonotype was counted ten times or more. The V call is TRBV5-1, the J call TRBJ1-2; possible D gene TRBD1, 6 bases. The CDR3 contains 15 residues. V was pared by 1 base and J by 2 bases, with 12 bases between. The germline CDR1 and CDR2 sequences are SGHRS and YFSETQ. CDR3 in amino acids: CASSLLRGTNYGYTF. In DNA, the CDR3 is TGCGCCAGCAGCTTGCTCAGGGGCACAAACTATGGCTACACCTTC.

This clonotype was seen many times. The V gene is TRBV25-1, the J gene TRBJ2-5, with 9 bases that match TRBD1. This CDR3 region has 16 residues. V shed 0 bases and J 5 bases; nucleotides not matched to a gene: 7. Germline CDR1 MGHDK, CDR2 SYGVNS. CDR3 bases: TGTGCCAGCAGTGAATATGGGAACAGGGGGCGTGAGACCCAGTACTTC. This sequence encodes CASSEYGNRGRETQYF.

The sample holds a few counts of this clonotype. J is TRBJ2-7 and V is TRBV10-3; D might be TRBD1 (6 bases). The V end lost 11 bases, the J end lost 5 bases, and 25 bases lay between the germline ends. This CDR3 has 15 residues. In germline, CDR1 is ENHRY, CDR2 SYGVKD. The CDR3 nucleotides read TGTGCCGCATCCCCGCACGGCGAAACAGGGAACGAGCAGTACTTC. Translation: CAASPHGETGNEQYF.

This chain uses TRBV12-3 or TRBV12-4 with TRBJ1-5, with TRBD1 matching 8 bases. V lost 4 bases to trimming and J lost 5 bases; unmatched junction nucleotides: 4. There are 14 residues in the CDR3. The CDR3 sequence is CASSYRQGHQPQHF. The CDR3 bases are TGTGCCAGCAGTTACCGACAGGGGCATCAGCCCCAGCATTTT.

Details on this clonotype: This may arise from a read error, as a much more abundant clone is one base away. The gene calls are TRBV11-2 and TRBJ1-3; D is unclear. The V gene's germline CDR1 is SGHAT and CDR2 FQNNGV. This CDR3 region has 15 residues. The CDR3 here is CASSSSGPSGDTIYF. The CDR3 coding sequence is TGTGCCAGCAGCTCCTCAGGACCCTCTGGAGACACCATATATTTT.

The chain carries TRBV7-8 and TRBJ2-7; D may be TRBD1 (8 bases). V was pared by 6 bases and J by 5 bases, with 20 bases between. The length of the CDR3 is 15 residues. Per the germline V gene, CDR1 is SGHVS and CDR2 is FQNEAQ. For the CDR3, the DNA is TGTGCCAGCAGACGAGGACTAGGACAGGGTAACGAGCAGTACTTC. This sequence encodes CASRRGLGQGNEQYF.

This clonotype appeared many times. The chain has TRBV29-1 and TRBJ1-2; possible D gene TRBD1, 6 bases. Trimming cost V 7 bases and J 0 bases, with 15 bases left between them. This CDR3 region has 14 residues. Germline V gives CDR1 SQVTM, CDR2 ANQGSEA. CDR3 bases: TGCAGCGACATAGGGACATCCACTAACTATGGCTACACCTTC. This encodes CSDIGTSTNYGYTF.

This clonotype was seen at least ten times. The rearrangement joins TRBV29-1 to TRBJ1-1; D is uncertain. Germline CDR1 is SQVTM and CDR2 is ANQGSEA. V shed 7 bases and J shed 6 bases, with 3 bases lying between them. The CDR3 runs 8 residues. The CDR3 sequence: CSASEAFF. CDR3 sequence (DNA): TGCAGCGCCTCTGAAGCTTTCTTT. The variable domain in full, with the rest retrieved from reference TRBV29-1 and TRBJ1-1, is SAVISQKPSRDICQRGTSLTIQCQVDSQVTMMFWYRQQPGQSLTLIATANQGSEATYESGFVIDKFPISRPNLTFSTLTVSNMSPEDSSIYLCSASEAFFGQGTRLTVV.

This clonotype occurred many times. The rearrangement joins TRBV12-3 or TRBV12-4 to TRBJ1-1; D gene uncertain. Trimming shortened V by 6 bases and J by 1 base, and 9 bases separated the two germline ends. This CDR3 spans 13 amino acids. The CDR3 DNA reads TGTGCCAGCAGCACTCAGGAGAACACTGAAGCTTTCTTT. Translation: CASSTQENTEAFF.

This clonotype was detected a few times. The V and J genes are TRBV19 and TRBJ2-2, with 8 nucleotides matching TRBD1. Per germline, CDR1 LNHDA and CDR2 SQIVND (reference sequence). CDR3 length equals 17 residues. J lost 2 bases, V lost 3 bases, and 8 bases had no gene match. CDR3 sequence reads: CASSIDLGTGNTGELFF. The CDR3 DNA reads as TGTGCCAGTAGTATCGACCTCGGGACAGGTAACACCGGGGAGCTGTTTTTT. Combining the CDR3 with reference TRBV19 and TRBJ2-2 gives the whole variable domain DGGITQSPKYLFRKEGQNVTLSCEQNLNHDAMYWYRQDPGQGLRLIYYSQIVNDFQKGDIAEGYSVSREKKESFPLTVTSAQKNPTAFYLCASSIDLGTGNTGELFFGEGSRLTVL.

This clonotype was seen a handful of times. V usage is TRBV2 and J usage is TRBJ2-7; the D gene is possibly TRBD2 (5 bases). CDR1 and CDR2 from the germline V gene are SNHLY and FYNNEI. The CDR3 is 16 amino acids. With 8 bases removed from V and 5 bases from J, the gap between germline ends came to 25 bases. CDR3 sequence: CASSPLDLSYNHEQYF. DNA for the CDR3: TGTGCCAGCTCACCACTGGACTTATCCTATAACCACGAGCAGTACTTC.

The chain is built from TRBV12-3 or TRBV12-4 and TRBJ2-7; 12 bases line up with TRBD2. The junction had 5 bases not matched to a gene; V was cut back by 3 bases and J by 2 bases. The CDR3 sequence is 16 residues long. The CDR3 protein is CASSFSTSGGTYEQYF. CDR3 nucleotide sequence: TGTGCCAGCAGTTTCAGTACTAGCGGGGGGACCTACGAGCAGTACTTC.